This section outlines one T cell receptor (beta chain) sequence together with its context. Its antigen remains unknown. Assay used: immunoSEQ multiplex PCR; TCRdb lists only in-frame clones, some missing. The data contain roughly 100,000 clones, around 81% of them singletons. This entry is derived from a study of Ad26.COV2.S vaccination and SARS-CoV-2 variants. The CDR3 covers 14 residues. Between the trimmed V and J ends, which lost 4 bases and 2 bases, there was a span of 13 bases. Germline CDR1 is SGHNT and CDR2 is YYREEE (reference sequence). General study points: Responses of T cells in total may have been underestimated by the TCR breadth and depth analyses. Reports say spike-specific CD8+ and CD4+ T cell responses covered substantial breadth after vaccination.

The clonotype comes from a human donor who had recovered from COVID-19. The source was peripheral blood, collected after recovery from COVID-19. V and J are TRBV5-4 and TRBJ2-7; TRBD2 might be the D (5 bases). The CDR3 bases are TGTGCCAGCAGCCTCGGACTGAACACCTACGAGCAGTACTTC. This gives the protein CASSLGLNTYEQYF. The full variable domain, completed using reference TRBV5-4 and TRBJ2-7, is ETGVTQSPTHLIKTRGQQVTLRCSSQSGHNTVSWYQQALGQGPQFIFQYYREEENGRGNFPPRFSGLQFPNYSSELNVNALELDDSALYLCASSLGLNTYEQYFGPGTRLTVT.